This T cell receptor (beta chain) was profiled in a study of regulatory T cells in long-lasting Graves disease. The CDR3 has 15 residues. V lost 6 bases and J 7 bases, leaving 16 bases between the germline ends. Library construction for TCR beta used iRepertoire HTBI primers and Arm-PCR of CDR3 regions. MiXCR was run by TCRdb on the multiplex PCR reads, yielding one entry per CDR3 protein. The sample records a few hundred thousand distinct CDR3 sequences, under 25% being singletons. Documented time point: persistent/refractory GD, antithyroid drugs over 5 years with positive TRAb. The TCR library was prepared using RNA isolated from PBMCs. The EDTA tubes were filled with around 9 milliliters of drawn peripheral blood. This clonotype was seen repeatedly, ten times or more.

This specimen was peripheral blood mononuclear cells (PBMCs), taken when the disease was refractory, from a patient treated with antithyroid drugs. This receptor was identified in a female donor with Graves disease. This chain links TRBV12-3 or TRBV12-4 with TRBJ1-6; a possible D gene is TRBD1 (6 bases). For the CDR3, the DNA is TGTGCCAGCAGCCCTACAGGGTTACGGAATTCACCCCTCCACTTT. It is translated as CASSPTGLRNSPLHF.